These 17 T cell receptor beta chains share one sample of origin, sequenced in a study of metastatic and nonmetastatic thyroid tumors. TCRdb reprocessed the PCR reads via MiXCR. This sample has 25,000 to 30,000 clones, with approximately 15% found just once. Each patient came to thyroid surgery without any prior treatment (of any kind). Sequenced sample: blood. Receptor source: a female donor with papillary thyroid cancer or a benign thyroid nodule (not recorded which). Some clones in this sample may be carry-over from other donors' samples.

This clone was observed at least ten times. V is TRBV20-1 and J is TRBJ2-1; TRBD2 matches at 7 bases. CDR3 size: 16 residues. The V gene's germline CDR1 is DFQATT and CDR2 SNEGSKA (reference sequence). The CDR3 protein is CISRVGGSRSYNEQFF. The CDR3 DNA reads TGCATTAGCAGGGTGGGCGGGAGCAGGTCCTACAATGAGCAGTTCTTC.

This clone has a count of ten or more. The chain employs TRBV20-1 and TRBJ2-5; 8 bases map to TRBD1. The V and J ends lost 5 bases and 4 bases, in that order; junction bases with no gene match: 9. The CDR3 has 14 residues. The germline V gene encodes CDR1 DFQATT and CDR2 SNEGSKA (reference sequence). The CDR3 DNA is TGCAGTGCTGGTCGACAGGGGTGGCGAGAGACCCAGTACTTC. Its protein product is CSAGRQGWRETQYF.

This clone turned up a few times. This chain joins TRBV6-1 and TRBJ1-5; a possible D gene is TRBD1 (6 bases). CDR1 and CDR2 (germline): MNHNS, SASEGT. This CDR3 is 15 amino acids long. The V and J ends lost 6 bases and 2 bases respectively, with 14 bases between them. The CDR3 DNA sequence: TGTGCCAGCAGAGCAGATTCAGGGGGCAATCAGCCCCAGCATTTT. Amino acid sequence: CASRADSGGNQPQHF.

This clone was recorded many times. This chain uses TRBV20-1 with TRBJ2-7, with 11 bases fitting TRBD2. Germline V gene sequence: CDR1 DFQATT, CDR2 SNEGSKA (reference sequence). This CDR3 has 14 residues. After removal of 7 bases from V and 1 base from J, the junction contained 6 bases not matched to a gene. The CDR3 loop reads CSGNRLAGSYEQYF. In nucleotides, the CDR3 is TGCAGTGGAAATAGACTAGCGGGGTCCTACGAGCAGTACTTC.

Many counts were recorded for this clone. This chain links TRBV10-3 with TRBJ1-6, with D uncertain. The CDR3 is made up of 13 amino acids. Germline V gives CDR1 ENHRY, CDR2 SYGVKD. V lost 3 bases and J lost 10, with 10 bases in between. The CDR3 reads CAISETSDSPLHF. The CDR3 DNA is TGTGCCATCAGTGAAACTTCCGACTCACCCCTCCACTTT.

This clone occurred a few times. The CDR3 region is CASMPLGAGGPSYNEQFF. The CDR3 DNA reads TGTGCCAGCATGCCGTTAGGGGCGGGAGGTCCCTCCTACAATGAGCAGTTCTTC. The V gene is TRBV28, the J gene TRBJ2-1; 8 bases map to TRBD2. Germline values: CDR1 MDHEN, CDR2 SYDVKM. The J segment lost 0 bases and the V segment lost 7 bases, leaving 14 bases of the junction unmatched. The CDR3 has 18 residues.

This clone is medium-sized (0.01 to 0.1%) within its sample. The chain employs TRBV6-2 or TRBV6-3 and TRBJ2-7; D is undetermined. Trimming cost V 2 bases and J 0 bases, with 8 bases left between them. In germline, CDR1 is MNHEY, CDR2 SVGEGT. The CDR3 totals 14 residues. The CDR3 DNA follows: TGTGCCAGCAGTTACGAGGTGAGCTCCTACGAGCAGTACTTC. Amino acid sequence: CASSYEVSSYEQYF.

The V call is TRBV12-3 or TRBV12-4, the J call TRBJ2-7; 10 positions match TRBD1. The V gene end was trimmed by 6 bases and the J gene end by 6 bases; junction bases not matched to a gene: 8. The CDR3 length is 14 residues. CDR3 bases: TGTGCCAGCAGCCGACAGGGGGCCTATGGCGAGCAGTACTTC. This translates into CASSRQGAYGEQYF.

The chain couples TRBV7-3 to TRBJ2-7; 13 nucleotides line up with TRBD2. Germline CDR1 is SGHTA and CDR2 is FQGTGA. The V gene end was trimmed by 4 bases and the J gene end by 2 bases; junction bases not matched to a gene: 11. This CDR3 region has 18 residues. CDR3 loop: CASSCPWVGLAGAYEQYF. DNA of the CDR3: TGTGCCAGCAGCTGTCCGTGGGTAGGACTAGCGGGAGCCTACGAGCAGTACTTC.

The chain combines TRBV3-1 with TRBJ2-1, with 8 bases matching TRBD2. V lost 6 bases, J lost 11 bases, and 9 bases stayed unmatched. Germline V gene lookup returns CDR1 LGHDT and CDR2 YNNKEL (reference sequence). The length of the CDR3 is 13 residues. CDR3 DNA: TGTGCCAGCAGTCCTAGCGGGCTTAGGAAGCAGTTCTTC. Translated, it gives CASSPSGLRKQFF.

For this clone: Germline and junction disagree at one end, which may indicate a read error. V usage is TRBV24-1 and J usage is TRBJ1-6, with 7 positions matching TRBD1. Germline assignment: CDR1 KGHDR and CDR2 SFDVKD. The CDR3 extends over 15 amino acids. The CDR3 sequence: CATSDPRDSPSPIDF. In DNA form, the CDR3 reads TGTGCCACCAGTGACCCTCGGGACAGTCCCTCACCCATCGACTTT.

In this sample, this clone turned up many times. The gene calls are TRBV20-1 and TRBJ1-2; D is uncertain. Trimming removed 6 bases at V and 8 bases at J, with 10 bases between. The CDR3 is made up of 10 amino acids. Per germline, CDR1 DFQATT and CDR2 SNEGSKA (reference sequence). The chain's CDR3 is CSALRKGYTF. The CDR3 region has the DNA TGCAGTGCGCTCCGAAAGGGCTACACCTTC.

This clone showed up many times. The V gene is TRBV9, the J gene TRBJ2-1; 14 positions match TRBD2. V lost 5 bases, J lost 8 bases, and 18 bases stayed unmatched. The V gene's germline CDR1 is SGDLS and CDR2 YYNGEE. The CDR3 is 19 residues long. The CDR3 sequence: CASSSRSAPGTSGSYEQFF. The DNA of the CDR3 is TGTGCCAGCAGTTCCAGGTCTGCGCCCGGGACTAGCGGGAGTTATGAGCAGTTCTTC.

Judged by abundance, this clone is medium-sized (0.01 to 0.1%). The V gene is TRBV20-1, the J gene TRBJ1-2; perhaps TRBD1 as D (5 bases). CDR1 is DFQATT and CDR2 is SNEGSKA in the germline V gene (reference sequence). With 0 bases removed from V and 7 bases from J, the gap between germline ends came to 18 bases. The CDR3 is 15 amino acids. CDR3 loop: CSARDPSGVGGGYTF. CDR3 nucleotide sequence: TGCAGTGCTAGAGACCCCAGCGGGGTGGGGGGTGGCTACACCTTC.

In its sample, this clone was seen a few times. CDR3 bases: TGCGCCAGCAGTGAGTCGATGGGGATCGAGCAGTACTTC. Amino acids: CASSESMGIEQYF. The V gene is TRBV10-2, the J gene TRBJ2-7, with D hard to call. Trimming left V 0 bases short and J 6 bases short, with 9 bases between. Germline V lookup: CDR1 WSHSY, CDR2 SAAADI. The length of the CDR3 is 13 residues.

Ten or more counts support this clone. J is TRBJ2-5 and V is TRBV20-1; tentative D call: TRBD1 (5 bases). Deletions cut 6 bases from V and 5 bases from J, with 22 bases between. Looked up from germline, CDR1 is DFQATT and CDR2 is SNEGSKA (reference sequence). This CDR3 comprises 15 residues. The CDR3 DNA is TGCAGTGCAAAAGATAGTGCAGGGATAGTGGAGACCCAGTACTTC. Translated: CSAKDSAGIVETQYF.

This clone ranks as medium-sized. The chain couples TRBV6-1 to TRBJ2-1; perhaps TRBD2 as D (5 bases). CDR1 MNHNS and CDR2 SASEGT come from the germline V gene. V dropped 4 bases and J dropped 4 bases, with 8 bases sitting between them. The CDR3 sequence is 13 residues long. Here the CDR3 reads CASSAGMYNEQFF. In DNA form, the CDR3 reads TGTGCCAGCAGTGCGGGAATGTACAATGAGCAGTTCTTC.